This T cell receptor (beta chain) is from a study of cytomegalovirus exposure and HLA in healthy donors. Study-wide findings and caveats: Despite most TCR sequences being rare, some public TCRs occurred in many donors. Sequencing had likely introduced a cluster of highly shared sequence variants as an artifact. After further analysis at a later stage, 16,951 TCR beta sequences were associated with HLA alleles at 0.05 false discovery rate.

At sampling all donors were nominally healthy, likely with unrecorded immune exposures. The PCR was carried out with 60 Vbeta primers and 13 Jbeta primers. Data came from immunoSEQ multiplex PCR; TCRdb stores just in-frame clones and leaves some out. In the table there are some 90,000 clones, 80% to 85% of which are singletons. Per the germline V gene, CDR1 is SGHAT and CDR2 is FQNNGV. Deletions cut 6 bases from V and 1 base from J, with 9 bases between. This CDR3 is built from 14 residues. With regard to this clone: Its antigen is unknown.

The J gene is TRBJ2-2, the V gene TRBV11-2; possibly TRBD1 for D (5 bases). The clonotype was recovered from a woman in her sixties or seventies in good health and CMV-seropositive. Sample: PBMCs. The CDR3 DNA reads TGTGCCAGCAGTACTACAGGGAACACCGGGGAGCTGTTTTTT. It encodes CASSTTGNTGELFF.